These 27 T cell receptor beta chains were all obtained from the same sample, sequenced in a study of blood T cell repertoires in COVID-19. The data were produced by immunoSEQ multiplex PCR, yet TCRdb's version contains in-frame clones alone and is incomplete. The sample lists more than 70,000 clones, around nine tenths occurring once. Specimen: peripheral blood. Receptors originate from a man older than 75 with active or convalescent COVID-19.

This clone was picked up one time. V gene TRBV7-9 combines with J gene TRBJ1-4; D is uncertain. The germline gives CDR1 SEHNR, CDR2 FQNEAQ (reference sequence). The CDR3 runs 14 residues. Trimming took off 5 bases at V and 4 bases at J, with 11 bases between the two ends. The CDR3 region is CASSPWAGNEKLFF. For the CDR3, the DNA is TGTGCCAGCAGCCCCTGGGCGGGTAATGAAAAACTGTTTTTT. The whole variable domain, remainder taken from reference TRBV7-9 and TRBJ1-4, is DTGVSQNPRHKITKRGQNVTFRCDPISEHNRLYWYRQTLGQGPEFLTYFQNEAQLEKSRLLSDRFSAERPKGSFSTLEIQRTEQGDSAMYLCASSPWAGNEKLFFGSGTQLSVL.

The rearrangement joins TRBV6-2 or TRBV6-3 to TRBJ1-2; D possibly corresponds to TRBD1 (6 bases). The CDR3 loop spans 14 amino acids. CDR1 and CDR2 (germline): MNHEY, SVGEGT. Trimming cost V 2 bases and J 5 bases, with 12 bases left between them. CDR3 DNA: TGTGCCAGCAGTTACGGACAGACCCCTTATGGCTACACCTTC. It yields the protein CASSYGQTPYGYTF.

The chain is built from TRBV24-1 and TRBJ2-7, with TRBD1 matching 7 bases. With 7 bases clipped from V and 4 bases from J, the junction kept 3 bases outside the gene matches. The CDR3 sequence is 12 residues long. Germline CDR1 KGHDR, CDR2 SFDVKD. In nucleotides, the CDR3 is TGTGCCACCAGAGACAGGGAGTACGAGCAGTACTTC. Its translation: CATRDREYEQYF.

V is TRBV4-3 and J is TRBJ1-1; D perhaps matches TRBD1 (5 bases). The CDR3 consists of 14 residues. Germline V lookup: CDR1 LGHNA, CDR2 YSLEER. Trimming cost V 4 bases and J 7 bases, with 16 bases left between them. The CDR3 DNA reads as TGCGCCAGCAGCCGGGTAGGGGAAGTCTTTGAAGCTTTCTTT. Protein sequence: CASSRVGEVFEAFF.

The chain carries TRBV14 and TRBJ2-7, with 8 bases lining up with TRBD1. Per the germline V gene, CDR1 is SGHDN and CDR2 is FVKESK. The ends lost 4 bases at V and 2 bases at J; junction bases unmatched: 1. The CDR3 contains 13 residues. CDR3 nucleotide sequence: TGTGCCAGCAGCCTGACAGGGGCCTACGAGCAGTACTTC. Translation gives CASSLTGAYEQYF.

The chain recombines TRBV28 with TRBJ2-2, with D perhaps TRBD2 (6 bases). The CDR3 has 13 amino acids. Trimming removed 7 bases at V and 5 bases at J, with 11 bases between. In germline, CDR1 is MDHEN, CDR2 SYDVKM. DNA for the CDR3: TGTGCCAGCACCATTCGGGGGACCGGGGAGCTGTTTTTT. Its protein product is CASTIRGTGELFF.

The genes are TRBV10-3 and TRBJ2-1, with 7 positions matching TRBD2. This CDR3 region has 15 residues. Germline V gene data show CDR1 as ENHRY and CDR2 as SYGVKD. The V segment lost 2 bases and the J segment 9 bases; nucleotides outside the gene matches: 10. The CDR3 spells CAISEAGTTRIEQFF. CDR3 nucleotides: TGTGCCATCAGTGAGGCCGGGACTACGCGAATTGAGCAGTTCTTC.

This rearrangement joins TRBV11-2 to TRBJ2-3; tentatively, D is TRBD2 (5 bases). Trimming shortened V by 1 base and J by 2 bases, and 13 bases separated the two germline ends. Per the germline V gene, CDR1 is SGHAT and CDR2 is FQNNGV. The CDR3 sequence is 16 residues long. CDR3 in DNA: TGTGCCAGCAGCTTAGCGGTGACTACTAACACAGATACGCAGTATTTT. This gives the protein CASSLAVTTNTDTQYF.

V and J are TRBV4-1 and TRBJ2-2; TRBD2 matches 7 bases. This CDR3 comprises 16 residues. The J segment lost 6 bases and the V segment lost 5 bases, leaving 12 bases of the junction unmatched. Germline lookup yields CDR1 MGHRA and CDR2 YSYEKL. The CDR3, as DNA: TGCGCCAGCAGCTTATACCGAGGGAGGGGTGCCGGGGAGCTGTTTTTT. Its translation: CASSLYRGRGAGELFF.

This clone was detected once. The gene calls are TRBV18 and TRBJ2-7; 7 bases fit TRBD1. This CDR3 is 13 amino acids long. Per the germline V gene, CDR1 is KGHSH and CDR2 is LQKENI. Trimming at V came to 6 bases and at J to 6 bases, leaving 8 bases not matched to a gene. The CDR3 DNA is TGTGCCAGCTCGGAGACAGGGATTGGCGAGCAGTACTTC. This gives the protein CASSETGIGEQYF.

The chain combines TRBV6-2 or TRBV6-3 with TRBJ2-7, with 10 bases that match TRBD1. V gave up 4 bases and J gave up 3 bases; unmatched junction bases: 6. The CDR3 has 15 residues. Germline V gene data show CDR1 as MNHEY and CDR2 as SVGEGT. This chain's CDR3 is CASSSGQGIYYEQYF. In DNA form, the CDR3 reads TGTGCCAGCAGTTCGGGACAGGGGATATACTACGAGCAGTACTTC.

This chain connects TRBV7-2 to TRBJ2-1; 11 bases are a match to TRBD2. V lost 2 bases to trimming and J lost 8 bases; unmatched junction nucleotides: 11. The CDR3 is 17 amino acids. CDR1 and CDR2 (germline): SGHTA, FQGNSA. This CDR3 is CASSLLAGGTHRYEQFF. The CDR3 DNA reads TGTGCCAGCAGCTTACTAGCGGGAGGTACTCATCGTTATGAGCAGTTCTTC.

V and J are TRBV9 and TRBJ1-4; possibly TRBD1 for D (6 bases). The germline V gene encodes CDR1 SGDLS and CDR2 YYNGEE. The CDR3 has 15 amino acids. V was shortened by 6 bases and J by 4 bases, with 16 bases between the two germline ends. Written as DNA, the CDR3 is TGTGCCAGCACGTCGACGGGACACCTTAATGAAAAACTGTTTTTT. Its protein is CASTSTGHLNEKLFF.

There are a few counts of this clone. The chain combines TRBV5-5 with TRBJ2-4; maybe TRBD1 (5 bases). This CDR3 has 18 residues. V was pared by 0 bases and J by 0 bases, with 16 bases between. The germline V gene encodes CDR1 SGHKS and CDR2 YYEKEE (reference sequence). The CDR3 bases are TGTGCCAGCAGCTTGGAAGGGATCAGGGCGCTAGCCAAAAACATTCAGTACTTC. This gives the protein CASSLEGIRALAKNIQYF.

This clone is a singleton in its sample. The J gene is TRBJ2-5, the V gene TRBV5-1, with 7 bases that match TRBD2. The germline CDR1 and CDR2 sequences are SGHRS and YFSETQ. The CDR3 spans 13 residues. With V trimmed by 5 bases and J by 4 bases, 5 bases remained unmatched. The CDR3 DNA is TGCGCCAGCAGTCTAATAGCGGGAGAGACCCAGTACTTC. As protein: CASSLIAGETQYF.

J is TRBJ2-7 and V is TRBV4-1; 13 bases are shared with TRBD2. CDR1 and CDR2 (germline): MGHRA, YSYEKL. The CDR3 has 14 amino acids. After removal of 1 base from V and 11 bases from J, the junction contained 5 bases not matched to a gene. The CDR3 spells CASSQGLAGGNEYF. For the CDR3, the DNA is TGCGCCAGCAGCCAAGGACTAGCGGGAGGAAATGAGTACTTC.

The sample holds one count of this clone. This sequence joins TRBV18 and TRBJ2-5; perhaps TRBD2 as D (5 bases). Trimming cost V 3 bases and J 5 bases, with 10 bases left between them. The CDR3 has 13 residues. The V gene's germline CDR1 is KGHSH and CDR2 LQKENI. CDR3 residues: CASSPASGETQYF. The CDR3 DNA reads as TGTGCCAGCTCACCCGCTTCGGGGGAGACCCAGTACTTC.

This chain uses TRBV19 with TRBJ2-1; 10 positions agree with TRBD2. The germline gives CDR1 LNHDA, CDR2 SQIVND (reference sequence). V was pared by 4 bases and J by 2 bases, with 2 bases of the junction left unmatched. This CDR3 contains 15 residues. CDR3 amino acids: CASSRTSGTYNEQFF. The CDR3 DNA reads TGTGCCAGTAGTAGAACTAGCGGGACCTACAATGAGCAGTTCTTC.

This chain links TRBV6-5 with TRBJ2-7; the match to TRBD1 covers 7 bases. This CDR3 is built from 13 residues. Trimming removed 5 bases from V and 7 bases from J; junction bases left unmatched: 8. Germline V gene data show CDR1 as MNHEY and CDR2 as SVGAGI. For the CDR3, the DNA is TGTGCCAGCAGTCACCGGGACAGCTGGGAGCAGTACTTC. Its protein is CASSHRDSWEQYF.

The chain carries TRBV5-4 and TRBJ2-5, with TRBD2 matching 9 bases. V gave up 1 base and J gave up 5 bases; unmatched junction bases: 3. CDR1 SGHNT and CDR2 YYREEE come from the germline V gene (reference sequence). The CDR3 is 14 residues long. The CDR3 sequence is CASSLFAGGETQYF. The CDR3 nucleotides read TGTGCCAGCAGCTTGTTCGCGGGGGGGGAGACCCAGTACTTC.

The rearrangement joins TRBV19 to TRBJ1-5; 8 nucleotides agree with TRBD1. J lost 6 bases, V lost 3 bases, and 13 bases had no gene match. Germline CDR1 and CDR2: LNHDA and SQIVND (reference sequence). The CDR3 extends over 17 amino acids. The CDR3: CASSISTGARHRQPQHF. The CDR3 DNA reads TGTGCCAGTAGTATCTCGACAGGGGCCCGACATCGTCAGCCCCAGCATTTT.

The chain is built from TRBV28 and TRBJ1-4; 7 nucleotides agree with TRBD1. V trimming: 2 bases; J trimming: 8 bases; junction bases outside the gene matches: 5. Germline V lookup: CDR1 MDHEN, CDR2 SYDVKM. The CDR3 has 14 amino acids. The CDR3 sequence is CASSLRTGGEKLFF. DNA of the CDR3: TGTGCCAGCAGTTTAAGGACAGGAGGAGAAAAACTGTTTTTT.

The V and J genes are TRBV5-1 and TRBJ1-1, with D possibly TRBD1 on 5 matching bases. Trimming removed 0 bases at V and 1 base at J, with 7 bases between. This CDR3 has 14 residues. Germline lookup yields CDR1 SGHRS and CDR2 YFSETQ. CDR3 bases: TGCGCCAGCAGCTTGGCTACAGGGAACACTGAAGCTTTCTTT. Its translation: CASSLATGNTEAFF.

The V and J genes are TRBV6-4 and TRBJ2-1, with 10 positions matching TRBD2. This CDR3 comprises 16 residues. CDR1 and CDR2 (germline): MRHNA, SNTAGT. The trim removed 8 bases at V and 5 bases at J, leaving 12 bases unmatched. CDR3 sequence: CASSRGPAGGDNEQFF. CDR3 sequence (DNA): TGTGCCAGCTCGAGGGGCCCAGCGGGGGGGGACAATGAGCAGTTCTTC.

The chain links TRBV27 to TRBJ2-2, with TRBD2 matching over 7 bases. The CDR3 has 16 amino acids. With 5 bases clipped from V and 4 bases from J, the junction kept 10 bases outside the gene matches. Germline V lookup: CDR1 MNHEY, CDR2 SMNVEV (reference sequence). The CDR3 is CASSPSAGVVTGELFF. CDR3 DNA: TGTGCCAGCAGTCCATCCGCGGGAGTAGTCACCGGGGAGCTGTTTTTT.

The chain is built from TRBV19 and TRBJ2-1; TRBD2 agrees at 8 bases. V lost 5 bases and J lost 7; bases outside the gene matches: 10. This CDR3 has 15 residues. Germline CDR1 reads LNHDA; CDR2 reads SQIVND (reference sequence). The CDR3 coding sequence is TGTGCCAGTAGTCTCAACAGCGGGAGTAGGAATGAGCAGTTCTTC. This encodes CASSLNSGSRNEQFF.

V and J are TRBV28 and TRBJ2-3; 10 nucleotides align to TRBD2. The germline V gene has CDR1 MDHEN and CDR2 SYDVKM. CDR3 length equals 15 residues. V was pared by 6 bases and J by 6 bases, with 9 bases of the junction left unmatched. CDR3 residues: CASRAAGGPWDTQYF. In DNA, the CDR3 is TGTGCCAGCAGAGCAGCGGGAGGGCCATGGGATACGCAGTATTTT.